This TCR beta chain appears in the sequencing data of a study of cytomegalovirus exposure and HLA in healthy donors. Study overall: Early release data held 85 million to 95 million unique TCRs from HLA-typed donors. General study findings and limits: It emerged from a later analysis that several of the most significant clusters appeared to be linked to common viral pathogens. Later examination showed HLA-associated TCR beta chains had greater clonal expansion than equally common others.

With 60 Vbeta and 13 Jbeta primers, the PCR was carried out. In the original workflow: Later, tens of millions of unique TCR beta chains were counted in an analysis, and approximately 10 million of them were shared. The data were produced by immunoSEQ multiplex PCR, yet TCRdb's version contains in-frame clones alone and is incomplete. V and J calls and clone size are given by that table; D and trimming were obtained from the DNA. The repertoire includes some 130,000 clones, 74% of them detected once, and roughly 6.3% sits in the top ten. This clone was seen a few times. What it binds is not known. The clonotype was recovered from a woman in her forties or fifties in good health and CMV-seropositive. The material sequenced was PBMCs.

CDR3 sequence reads: CASSAGGTSTDTQYF. CDR3 DNA: TGTGCCAGCAGTGCGGGGGGAACTAGCACAGATACGCAGTATTTT. This sequence joins TRBV25-1 and TRBJ2-3; TRBD2 agrees at 7 bases. Per the germline V gene, CDR1 is MGHDK and CDR2 is SYGVNS. The V gene end was trimmed by 4 bases and the J gene end by 0 bases; junction bases not matched to a gene: 4. The CDR3 is made up of 15 amino acids.